This T cell receptor beta chain was identified in a study of PD-1 blockade in classical Hodgkin lymphoma. Every patient relapsed after autologous stem cell transplantation, and brentuximab vedotin exposure varied. Investigators isolated CD4+ T cells from thawed PBMCs through magnetic negative selection. Best outcomes ranged across complete response, partial response and progressive disease. Method: immunoSEQ multiplex PCR; TCRdb's copy keeps in-frame clones and lacks some. The sample has around 34,000 clones; around 90% are singletons. Findings and caveats of the study: A reduction in baseline TCR diversity was reportedly seen in newly diagnosed patients relative to healthy donors. Repertoires differed for reasons still undefined, possibly disease activity or prior therapy.

Germline V gene data show CDR1 as ENHRY and CDR2 as SYGVKD. The J segment lost 0 bases and the V segment lost 3 bases, leaving 5 bases of the junction unmatched. This CDR3 region has 17 residues. As concerns this clone: Its target is not known.

The receptor was derived from a human donor with classical Hodgkin lymphoma. Sequencing used CD4+ T cells from blood, obtained at baseline. The chain joins TRBV10-3 to TRBJ2-7, with 13 positions matching TRBD2. DNA of the CDR3: TGTGCCATCAGTGAACCGACTAGCGGGAGGAACTCCTACGAGCAGTACTTC. Encoded protein: CAISEPTSGRNSYEQYF.